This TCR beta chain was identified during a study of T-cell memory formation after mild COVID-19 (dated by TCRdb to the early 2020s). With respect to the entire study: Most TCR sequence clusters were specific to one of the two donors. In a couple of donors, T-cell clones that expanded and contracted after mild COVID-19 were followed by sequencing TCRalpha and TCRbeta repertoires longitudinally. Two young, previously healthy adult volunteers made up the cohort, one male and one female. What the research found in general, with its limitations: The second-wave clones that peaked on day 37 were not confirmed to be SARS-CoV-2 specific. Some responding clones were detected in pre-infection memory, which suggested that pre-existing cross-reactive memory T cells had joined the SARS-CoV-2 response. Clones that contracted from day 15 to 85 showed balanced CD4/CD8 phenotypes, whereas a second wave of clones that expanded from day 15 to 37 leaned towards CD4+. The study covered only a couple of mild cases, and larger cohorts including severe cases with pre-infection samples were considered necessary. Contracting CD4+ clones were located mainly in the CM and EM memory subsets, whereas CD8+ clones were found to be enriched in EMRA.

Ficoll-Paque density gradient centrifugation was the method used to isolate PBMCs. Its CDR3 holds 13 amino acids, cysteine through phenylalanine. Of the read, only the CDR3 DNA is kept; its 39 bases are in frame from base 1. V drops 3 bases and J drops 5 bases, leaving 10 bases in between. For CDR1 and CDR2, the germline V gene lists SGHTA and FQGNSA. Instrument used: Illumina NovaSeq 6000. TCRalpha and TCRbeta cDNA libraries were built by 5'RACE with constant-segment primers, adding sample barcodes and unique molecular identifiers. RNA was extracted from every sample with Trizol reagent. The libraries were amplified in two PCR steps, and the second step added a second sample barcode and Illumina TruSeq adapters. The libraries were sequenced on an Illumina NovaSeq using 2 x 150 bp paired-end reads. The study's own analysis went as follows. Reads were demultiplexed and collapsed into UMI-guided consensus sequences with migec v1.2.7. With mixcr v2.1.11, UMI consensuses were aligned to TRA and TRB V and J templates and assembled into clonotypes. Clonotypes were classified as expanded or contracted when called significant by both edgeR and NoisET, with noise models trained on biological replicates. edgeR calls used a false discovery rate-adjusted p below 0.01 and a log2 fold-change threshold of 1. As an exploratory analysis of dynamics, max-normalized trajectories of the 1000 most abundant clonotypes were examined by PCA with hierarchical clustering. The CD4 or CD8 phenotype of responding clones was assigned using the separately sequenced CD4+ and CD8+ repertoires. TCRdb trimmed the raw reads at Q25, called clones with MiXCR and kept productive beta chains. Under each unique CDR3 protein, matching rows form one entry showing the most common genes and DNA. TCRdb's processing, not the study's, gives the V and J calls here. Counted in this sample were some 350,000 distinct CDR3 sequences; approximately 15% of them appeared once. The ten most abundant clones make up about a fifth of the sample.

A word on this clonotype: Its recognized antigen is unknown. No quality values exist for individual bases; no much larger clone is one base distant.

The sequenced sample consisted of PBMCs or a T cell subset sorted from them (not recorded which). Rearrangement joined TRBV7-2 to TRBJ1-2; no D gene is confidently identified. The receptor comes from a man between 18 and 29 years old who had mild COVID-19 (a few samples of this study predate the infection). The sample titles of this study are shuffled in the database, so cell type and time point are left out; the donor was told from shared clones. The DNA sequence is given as TGTGCCAGCAGCTTCGCCCACGATTATGGCTACACCTTC. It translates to CASSFAHDYGYTF.